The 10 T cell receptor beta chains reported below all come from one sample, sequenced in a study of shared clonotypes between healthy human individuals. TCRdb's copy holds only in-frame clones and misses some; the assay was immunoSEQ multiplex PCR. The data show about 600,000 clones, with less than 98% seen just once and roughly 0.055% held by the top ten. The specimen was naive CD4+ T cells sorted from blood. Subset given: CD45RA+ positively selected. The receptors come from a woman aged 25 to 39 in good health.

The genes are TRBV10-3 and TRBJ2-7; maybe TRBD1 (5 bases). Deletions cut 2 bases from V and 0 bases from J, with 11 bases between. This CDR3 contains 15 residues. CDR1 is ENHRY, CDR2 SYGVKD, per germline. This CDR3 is CAISEVGQFSYEQYF. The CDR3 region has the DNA TGTGCCATCAGTGAGGTTGGACAATTCTCCTACGAGCAGTACTTC.

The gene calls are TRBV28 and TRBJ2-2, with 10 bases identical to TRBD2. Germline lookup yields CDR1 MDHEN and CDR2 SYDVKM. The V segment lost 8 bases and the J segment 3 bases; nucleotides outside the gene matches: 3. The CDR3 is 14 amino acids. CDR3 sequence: CASGLAGDTGELFF. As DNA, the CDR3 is TGTGCCAGCGGTCTAGCGGGGGACACCGGGGAGCTGTTTTTT.

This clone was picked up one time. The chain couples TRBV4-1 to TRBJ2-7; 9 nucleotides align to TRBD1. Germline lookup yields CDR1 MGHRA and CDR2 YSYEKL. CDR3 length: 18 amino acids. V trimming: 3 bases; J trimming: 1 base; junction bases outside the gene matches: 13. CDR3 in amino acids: CASSQAWEGTGISYEQYF. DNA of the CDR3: TGCGCCAGCAGCCAGGCATGGGAAGGGACAGGGATATCCTACGAGCAGTACTTC.

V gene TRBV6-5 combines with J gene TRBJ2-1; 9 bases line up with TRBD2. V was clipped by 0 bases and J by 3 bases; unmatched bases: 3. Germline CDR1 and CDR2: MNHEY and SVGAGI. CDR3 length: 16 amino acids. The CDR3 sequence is CASSYSMTSGYNEQFF. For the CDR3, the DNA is TGTGCCAGCAGTTACTCGATGACTAGCGGCTACAATGAGCAGTTCTTC.

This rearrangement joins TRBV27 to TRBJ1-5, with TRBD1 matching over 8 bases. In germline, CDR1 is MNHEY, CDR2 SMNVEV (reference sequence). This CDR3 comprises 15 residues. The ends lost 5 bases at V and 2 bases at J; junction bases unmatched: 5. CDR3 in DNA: TGTGCCAGCAGTCCCAAGACAGGGGGCAATCAGCCCCAGCATTTT. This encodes CASSPKTGGNQPQHF.

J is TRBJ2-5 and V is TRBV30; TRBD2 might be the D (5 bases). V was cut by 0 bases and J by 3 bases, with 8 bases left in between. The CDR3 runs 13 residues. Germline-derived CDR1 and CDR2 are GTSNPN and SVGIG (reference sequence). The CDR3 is CAWSVAAEETQYF. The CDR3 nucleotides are TGTGCCTGGAGTGTAGCGGCTGAAGAGACCCAGTACTTC.

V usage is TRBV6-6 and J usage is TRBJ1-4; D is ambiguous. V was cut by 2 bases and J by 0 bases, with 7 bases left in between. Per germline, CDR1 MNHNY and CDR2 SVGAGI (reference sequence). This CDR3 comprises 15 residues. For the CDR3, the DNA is TGTGCCAGCAGTTACGGAGCGGCAACTAATGAAAAACTGTTTTTT. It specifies CASSYGAATNEKLFF.

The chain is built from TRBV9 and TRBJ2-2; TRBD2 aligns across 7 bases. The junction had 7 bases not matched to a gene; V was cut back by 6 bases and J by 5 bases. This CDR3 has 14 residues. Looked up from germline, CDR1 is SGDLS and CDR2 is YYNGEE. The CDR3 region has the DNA TGTGCCAGCAATGGACTAGAAACGACCGGGGAGCTGTTTTTT. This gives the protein CASNGLETTGELFF.

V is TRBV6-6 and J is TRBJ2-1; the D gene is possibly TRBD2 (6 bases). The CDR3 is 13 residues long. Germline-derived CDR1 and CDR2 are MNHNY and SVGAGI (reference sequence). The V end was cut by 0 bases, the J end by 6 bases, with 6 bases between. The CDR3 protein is CASSYSRGNEQFF. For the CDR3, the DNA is TGTGCCAGCAGTTACTCGCGGGGCAATGAGCAGTTCTTC.

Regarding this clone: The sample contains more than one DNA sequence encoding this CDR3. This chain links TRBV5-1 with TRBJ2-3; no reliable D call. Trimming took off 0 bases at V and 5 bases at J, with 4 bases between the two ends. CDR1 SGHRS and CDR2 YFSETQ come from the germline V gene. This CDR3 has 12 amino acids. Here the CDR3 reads CASSLGQDTQYF. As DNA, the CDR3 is TGCGCCAGCAGCTTGGGGCAAGATACGCAGTATTTT.